Presented here are 21 T cell receptor beta chains from one specimen sequenced in a study of blood T cell repertoires in COVID-19. The method was immunoSEQ multiplex PCR; TCRdb's version includes in-frame clones alone and lacks a portion of them. The profile shows 75,000 to 95,000 clones, 75% to 85% of them singletons. Specimen: peripheral blood. The receptor set was obtained from a man between 60 and 70 years old with COVID-19, enrolled during active disease.

The chain couples TRBV7-2 to TRBJ1-1; D not certain. The germline CDR1 and CDR2 sequences are SGHTA and FQGNSA. This CDR3 is built from 13 residues. V was shortened by 5 bases and J by 4 bases, with 11 bases between the two germline ends. The CDR3 sequence is CASSLTGFTEAFF. The DNA for the CDR3 is TGTGCCAGCAGCCTAACGGGGTTCACTGAAGCTTTCTTT.

The genes are TRBV28 and TRBJ1-5; D is unclear. The germline CDR1 and CDR2 sequences are MDHEN and SYDVKM. V lost 5 bases to trimming and J lost 3 bases, with 2 bases between them. The CDR3 extends over 11 amino acids. The CDR3 DNA reads TGTGCCAGCAGTCACAATCAGCCCCAGCATTTT. Translated, it gives CASSHNQPQHF.

CDR3 in DNA: TGCGCCAGCAGCTTCTATAGGGGCTACACCGGGGAGCTGTTTTTT. Protein product: CASSFYRGYTGELFF. This chain connects TRBV5-1 to TRBJ2-2, with TRBD1 as a possible D gene (5 bases). Germline lookup yields CDR1 SGHRS and CDR2 YFSETQ. V gave up 2 bases and J gave up 3 bases, with 11 bases separating them. The CDR3 has 15 amino acids.

The chain is built from TRBV20-1 and TRBJ1-2; D is unresolved. Trimming cost V 6 bases and J 4 bases, with 9 bases left between them. Germline lookup yields CDR1 DFQATT and CDR2 SNEGSKA (reference sequence). The CDR3 loop spans 11 amino acids. This chain's CDR3 is CSAVGIYGYTF. CDR3 DNA: TGCAGTGCGGTCGGGATCTATGGCTACACCTTC.

This chain joins TRBV30 and TRBJ2-7; 8 bases fit TRBD1. The junction had 6 bases not matched to a gene; V was cut back by 2 bases and J by 3 bases. Germline CDR1 reads GTSNPN; CDR2 reads SVGIG (reference sequence). This CDR3 comprises 14 residues. The DNA of the CDR3 is TGTGCCTGGAGTTCTGGGACAGGACACTACGAGCAGTACTTC. It codes for CAWSSGTGHYEQYF.

The J gene is TRBJ2-5, the V gene TRBV6-5; D possibly corresponds to TRBD1 (6 bases). The germline V and J ends were trimmed by 2 bases and 2 bases, with 12 bases remaining between them. The CDR3 is 15 amino acids. Germline values: CDR1 MNHEY, CDR2 SVGAGI. The CDR3 reads CASSYVRDTQETQYF. CDR3 nucleotide sequence: TGTGCCAGCAGTTACGTACGGGACACACAAGAGACCCAGTACTTC.

This clone was counted between two and nine times. V and J are TRBV4-1 and TRBJ2-5; 10 bases agree with TRBD2. J gave up 6 bases and V 0 bases, and 7 bases lay outside the gene matches. Germline values: CDR1 MGHRA, CDR2 YSYEKL. This CDR3 has 16 residues. The CDR3 protein is CASSQEHSGGVKTQYF. The CDR3 DNA is TGCGCCAGCAGCCAAGAGCACAGCGGGGGGGTAAAGACCCAGTACTTC.

The CDR3 region has the DNA TGTGCCAGCAGCTTTGGCGGGTGGGACTATGGCTACACCTTC. Encoded protein: CASSFGGWDYGYTF. V and J are TRBV5-4 and TRBJ1-2; D unresolved. Germline assignment: CDR1 SGHNT and CDR2 YYREEE (reference sequence). This CDR3 comprises 14 residues. The ends were cut back, 2 bases at V and 3 bases at J, with 11 bases in the middle.

The CDR3 protein is CASSPPSRGNTEAFF. CDR3 in DNA: TGTGCCAGCTCACCACCGTCCAGGGGGAACACTGAAGCTTTCTTT. The genes are TRBV18 and TRBJ1-1, with D tentatively TRBD1 (6 bases). Trimming shortened V by 0 bases and J by 1 base, and 9 bases separated the two germline ends. The CDR3 runs to 15 residues. Germline CDR1 and CDR2: KGHSH and LQKENI.

The genes are TRBV6-5 and TRBJ2-2; the match to TRBD1 covers 7 bases. Germline values: CDR1 MNHEY, CDR2 SVGAGI. CDR3 length equals 16 residues. V lost 0 bases, J lost 2 bases, and 3 bases stayed unmatched. As DNA, the CDR3 is TGTGCCAGCAGTTACTCGGTAGGGGGCAACACCGGGGAGCTGTTTTTT. Translating gives CASSYSVGGNTGELFF.

This chain joins TRBV5-1 and TRBJ1-5, with D possibly matching TRBD1 (5 bases). V was pared by 0 bases and J by 0 bases, with 7 bases between. CDR1 is SGHRS, CDR2 YFSETQ, per germline. CDR3 length equals 15 residues. This CDR3 is CASSLEGNSNQPQHF. CDR3 nucleotide sequence: TGCGCCAGCAGCTTGGAGGGGAATAGCAATCAGCCCCAGCATTTT. Using reference TRBV5-1 and TRBJ1-5 for the parts outside the CDR3, the full variable domain is KAGVTQTPRYLIKTRGQQVTLSCSPISGHRSVSWYQQTPGQGLQFLFEYFSETQRNKGNFPGRFSGRQFSNSRSEMNVSTLELGDSALYLCASSLEGNSNQPQHFGDGTRLSIL.

The chain links TRBV24-1 to TRBJ2-3; 7 bases are a match to TRBD1. CDR3 length equals 15 residues. CDR1 is KGHDR and CDR2 is SFDVKD in the germline V gene. The V and J ends lost 4 bases and 4 bases, in that order; junction bases with no gene match: 7. CDR3 residues: CATSDSGQLSDTQYF. In DNA form, the CDR3 reads TGTGCCACCAGTGACTCGGGACAGTTATCAGATACGCAGTATTTT.

This clone came up a few times. The chain recombines TRBV19 with TRBJ2-2, with TRBD1 identical over 7 bases. Trimming at V came to 5 bases and at J to 2 bases, leaving 5 bases not matched to a gene. The CDR3 covers 15 residues. CDR1 and CDR2 from the germline V gene are LNHDA and SQIVND (reference sequence). The CDR3 protein is CASSQRQGNTGELFF. DNA of the CDR3: TGTGCCAGTAGTCAACGACAGGGAAACACCGGGGAGCTGTTTTTT.

CDR3 amino acids: CSVDGQGTSQYF. As DNA, the CDR3 is TGCAGCGTTGATGGACAGGGGACGTCGCAGTACTTC. The chain employs TRBV29-1 and TRBJ2-7; 9 bases agree with TRBD1. Germline values: CDR1 SQVTM, CDR2 ANQGSEA. V shed 3 bases, J shed 9 bases, and the junction held 6 bases outside the gene matches. The CDR3 is 12 amino acids.

This sequence joins TRBV4-2 and TRBJ2-7; D remains unclear. Trimming left V 0 bases short and J 2 bases short, with 8 bases between. Germline loops: CDR1 LGHNA, CDR2 YNFKEQ. The CDR3 runs 14 residues. The CDR3 spells CASSQDRLAYEQYF. The CDR3, as DNA: TGTGCCAGCAGCCAAGATAGACTTGCCTACGAGCAGTACTTC.

The V call is TRBV15, the J call TRBJ2-6, with D maybe TRBD2 (5 bases). The germline CDR1 and CDR2 sequences are LNHNV and YYDKDF (reference sequence). The CDR3 is 16 residues long. V shed 1 base and J shed 4 bases, with 11 bases lying between them. The chain's CDR3 is CATSRGTGMGANVLTF. CDR3 DNA: TGTGCCACCAGCAGAGGTACGGGGATGGGGGCCAACGTCCTGACTTTC.

In its sample, this clone was seen many times. The chain is built from TRBV19 and TRBJ1-3; TRBD1 matches 7 bases. The CDR3 is 13 residues long. Germline V gene lookup returns CDR1 LNHDA and CDR2 SQIVND (reference sequence). Germline trimming cut 5 bases from V and 12 bases from J; bases unmatched to any gene: 10. For the CDR3, the DNA is TGTGCCAGTAGTGCGCGTTCCCGGGACAGCATATATTTT. Translated: CASSARSRDSIYF. Full variable domain (rest looked up from reference TRBV19 and TRBJ1-3): DGGITQSPKYLFRKEGQNVTLSCEQNLNHDAMYWYRQDPGQGLRLIYYSQIVNDFQKGDIAEGYSVSREKKESFPLTVTSAQKNPTAFYLCASSARSRDSIYFGEGSWLTVV.

The chain combines TRBV27 with TRBJ1-5; D remains unclear. CDR1 is MNHEY and CDR2 is SMNVEV in the germline V gene (reference sequence). With 3 bases removed from V and 2 bases from J, the gap between germline ends came to 14 bases. The CDR3 is 16 residues long. The CDR3 protein is CASSFRGRRGNQPQHF. The CDR3 bases are TGTGCCAGCAGTTTCAGAGGCAGGAGGGGCAATCAGCCCCAGCATTTT.

The genes are TRBV7-3 and TRBJ1-5, with D perhaps TRBD1 (5 bases). The germline V and J ends were trimmed by 0 bases and 5 bases, with 5 bases remaining between them. Per germline, CDR1 SGHTA and CDR2 FQGTGA. This CDR3 is 13 amino acids long. The CDR3 coding sequence is TGTGCCAGCAGCTTAACCAGGGATCAGCCCCAGCATTTT. Translating gives CASSLTRDQPQHF.

The V gene is TRBV4-2, the J gene TRBJ2-2; D is perhaps TRBD2 (6 bases). With 3 bases removed from V and 2 bases from J, the gap between germline ends came to 16 bases. Germline-derived CDR1 and CDR2 are LGHNA and YNFKEQ. The CDR3 has 17 amino acids. CDR3 sequence reads: CASSQQSLLANTGELFF. CDR3 DNA sequence: TGTGCCAGCAGCCAGCAGAGTTTACTAGCCAACACCGGGGAGCTGTTTTTT.

This chain connects TRBV3-1 (or the pseudogene TRBV3-2) to TRBJ2-7; D call uncertain. The V and J ends lost 8 bases and 2 bases respectively, with 13 bases between them. Germline lookup yields CDR1 LGHDT and CDR2 YNNKEL (reference sequence). This CDR3 contains 13 residues. The CDR3 DNA is TGTGCCAGCGGCAGAGGTCTGGCCTACGAGCAGTACTTC. Its protein product is CASGRGLAYEQYF.